Given below is one TCR beta chain in context. Antigen: not known. V lost 1 base, J lost 4 bases, and 19 bases lay in between. The germline CDR1 and CDR2 sequences are SNHLY and FYNNEI. The CDR3 totals 17 residues. Donors counted as nominally healthy when sampled, yet unrecorded immune exposures were likely. The data stem from a study of cytomegalovirus exposure and HLA in healthy donors. The PCR was carried out with 60 Vbeta primers and 13 Jbeta primers. Original processing notes: In a later analysis, approximately 80 million unique TCR beta chains included roughly 11 million shared by two or more donors. The method was immunoSEQ multiplex PCR; TCRdb's version includes in-frame clones alone and lacks a portion of them. D and trimming come from the DNA, and the V and J calls and clone size come from that table. This table has 150,000 to 200,000 clones, over 75% appearing once. General study points: A later analysis found that most CMV-associated TCR beta chains appeared HLA-restricted.

The sample was PBMCs. This receptor was identified in a woman in her twenties or thirties in good health and CMV-seronegative. The rearrangement joins TRBV2 to TRBJ1-1; D might be TRBD1 (6 bases). CDR3 coding DNA: TGTGCCAGCAGTGAAGGTGGGACACTCGGTGGGGGCACTGAAGCTTTCTTT. Its protein is CASSEGGTLGGGTEAFF. The full variable domain, its missing parts supplied by reference TRBV2 and TRBJ1-1, is EPEVTQTPSHQVTQMGQEVILRCVPISNHLYFYWYRQILGQKVEFLVSFYNNEISEKSEIFDDQFSVERPDGSNFTLKIRSTKLEDSAMYFCASSEGGTLGGGTEAFFGQGTRLTVV.